These 21 T cell receptor beta chains were sequenced from one sample in a study of T cells after yellow fever vaccination. In TCRdb, the 5' RACE reads were re-called with MiXCR into one record per CDR3 protein. The data hold 400,000 to 450,000 distinct CDR3 sequences, with over 15% observed a single time. The sequencing used PBMCs, collected before the yellow fever booster vaccination. The receptors come from a man younger than 30 who received the YFV17D yellow fever vaccine.

V gene TRBV4-2 combines with J gene TRBJ1-2; 9 nucleotides line up with TRBD1. Germline CDR1 reads LGHNA; CDR2 reads YNFKEQ. V shed 1 base and J 7 bases; nucleotides not matched to a gene: 13. This CDR3 region has 17 residues. The CDR3 loop reads CASSQGWLGGQGPGYTF. The CDR3 coding sequence is TGTGCCAGCAGCCAAGGCTGGCTCGGGGGACAGGGCCCTGGCTACACCTTC.

This clonotype was counted only a few times. The gene calls are TRBV3-1 and TRBJ2-7; D is perhaps TRBD2 (6 bases). This CDR3 comprises 17 residues. The V end was cut by 0 bases, the J end by 0 bases, with 15 bases between. CDR1 is LGHDT and CDR2 is YNNKEL in the germline V gene (reference sequence). The CDR3 loop is CASSQEGRGFISYEQYF. For the CDR3, the DNA is TGTGCCAGCAGCCAAGAGGGTCGGGGGTTCATCTCCTACGAGCAGTACTTC.

The gene calls are TRBV29-1 and TRBJ1-1; the D is unclear. V lost 5 bases and J lost 5, with 9 bases in between. Germline V gene data show CDR1 as SQVTM and CDR2 as ANQGSEA. There are 11 residues in the CDR3. The CDR3 DNA is TGCAGCGTTACTGTTTGGACTGAAGCTTTCTTT. It specifies CSVTVWTEAFF.

This chain uses TRBV15 with TRBJ1-5; D not resolved. Trimming shortened V by 8 bases and J by 7 bases, and 21 bases separated the two germline ends. The V gene's germline CDR1 is LNHNV and CDR2 YYDKDF (reference sequence). The CDR3 has 15 residues. The chain's CDR3 is CATRSQDGSGQPQHF. The CDR3 bases are TGTGCCACCCGTAGTCAGGATGGATCTGGGCAGCCCCAGCATTTT.

This chain connects TRBV5-1 to TRBJ1-1; D uncertain. Between the trimmed V and J ends, which lost 6 bases and 1 base, there was a span of 10 bases. CDR1 is SGHRS and CDR2 is YFSETQ in the germline V gene. The CDR3 is 13 amino acids. DNA for the CDR3: TGCGCCAGCACCCTTCGGGAGAACACTGAAGCTTTCTTT. This sequence encodes CASTLRENTEAFF.

The rearrangement uses TRBV5-1 and TRBJ2-5; 9 bases fit TRBD1. The CDR3 runs 15 residues. The junction had 9 bases not matched to a gene; V was cut back by 4 bases and J by 5 bases. Germline CDR1 and CDR2: SGHRS and YFSETQ. The CDR3 is CASSKQGAARETQYF. As DNA, the CDR3 is TGCGCCAGCAGCAAACAGGGGGCGGCGAGGGAGACCCAGTACTTC.

This clonotype was recorded at least ten times. The chain links TRBV9 to TRBJ2-7; D might be TRBD1 (5 bases). V was trimmed by 0 bases and J by 2 bases, leaving 12 bases between them. The CDR3 is made up of 15 amino acids. Germline V gene data show CDR1 as SGDLS and CDR2 as YYNGEE. CDR3 amino acids: CASSVGQGLTYEQYF. The CDR3, as DNA: TGTGCCAGCAGCGTAGGGCAGGGCTTAACCTACGAGCAGTACTTC.

The V and J genes are TRBV20-1 and TRBJ2-6; 7 bases are shared with TRBD2. The CDR3 runs to 15 residues. The trim removed 6 bases at V and 0 bases at J, leaving 5 bases unmatched. The germline CDR1 and CDR2 sequences are DFQATT and SNEGSKA (reference sequence). The CDR3 bases are TGCAGTGCAGTACTAGCGACCTCTGGGGCCAACGTCCTGACTTTC. It encodes CSAVLATSGANVLTF.

The rearrangement uses TRBV20-1 and TRBJ1-1, with D hard to call. Germline values: CDR1 DFQATT, CDR2 SNEGSKA (reference sequence). CDR3 length equals 14 residues. V was cut by 3 bases and J by 0 bases, with 11 bases left in between. CDR3 in DNA: TGCAGTGCTAGCCGAGAAGGATTGAACACTGAAGCTTTCTTT. Translation: CSASREGLNTEAFF.

This chain uses TRBV4-1 with TRBJ2-2; no definite D call. This CDR3 contains 14 residues. CDR1 is MGHRA and CDR2 is YSYEKL in the germline V gene. Deletions cut 0 bases from V and 4 bases from J, with 6 bases between. The CDR3 protein is CASSQDSLTGELFF. CDR3 DNA sequence: TGCGCCAGCAGCCAAGATTCCCTCACCGGGGAGCTGTTTTTT.

CDR3 sequence (DNA): TGTGCCAGCTCGGAGGGGGCTGGCAACGTCCTGACTTTC. It yields the protein CASSEGAGNVLTF. V gene TRBV18 combines with J gene TRBJ2-6; D is possibly TRBD1 (7 bases). Trimming took 6 bases from V and 9 from J, leaving 12 bases between them. The CDR3 loop spans 13 amino acids. Germline CDR1 is KGHSH and CDR2 is LQKENI. Full variable domain (rest looked up from reference TRBV18 and TRBJ2-6): NAGVMQNPRHLVRRRGQEARLRCSPMKGHSHVYWYRQLPEEGLKFMVYLQKENIIDESGMPKERFSAEFPKEGPSILRIQQVVRGDSAAYFCASSEGAGNVLTFGAGSRLTVL.

This chain uses TRBV6-9 with TRBJ1-6, with D perhaps TRBD1 (5 bases). V lost 6 bases and J 0 bases, leaving 21 bases between the germline ends. CDR3 length equals 19 residues. From germline, CDR1 is MNHGY and CDR2 SVAAGI. The CDR3 nucleotides are TGTGCCAGCAGCCAATGTAAGGGACTCCCGAGCTCCTATAATTCACCCCTCCACTTT. Protein sequence: CASSQCKGLPSSYNSPLHF.

The V call is TRBV29-1, the J call TRBJ2-2; 7 bases agree with TRBD1. This CDR3 region has 13 residues. The V segment lost 6 bases and the J segment 4 bases; nucleotides outside the gene matches: 5. Germline assignment: CDR1 SQVTM and CDR2 ANQGSEA. The CDR3 DNA follows: TGCAGCGTCGGGACAGTTTGCACCGGGGAGCTGTTTTTT. Protein sequence: CSVGTVCTGELFF.

The chain couples TRBV28 to TRBJ1-1, with no clear D. Germline assignment: CDR1 MDHEN and CDR2 SYDVKM. The CDR3 runs to 12 residues. Trimming removed 3 bases from V and 6 bases from J, with 8 bases in between. In DNA, the CDR3 is TGTGCCAGCAGTTTTAAGTACCCTGAAGCTTTCTTT. It encodes CASSFKYPEAFF. Together with reference TRBV28 and TRBJ1-1, the CDR3 gives the full variable domain: DVKVTQSSRYLVKRTGEKVFLECVQDMDHENMFWYRQDPGLGLRLIYFSYDVKMKEKGDIPEGYSVSREKKERFSLILESASTNQTSMYLCASSFKYPEAFFGQGTRLTVV.

This rearrangement joins TRBV27 to TRBJ1-2; maybe TRBD1 (5 bases). Germline V lookup: CDR1 MNHEY, CDR2 SMNVEV (reference sequence). The germline V and J ends were trimmed by 8 bases and 4 bases, with 20 bases remaining between them. This CDR3 spans 15 amino acids. The CDR3 protein is CASSLTGHQGYGYTF. CDR3 nucleotide sequence: TGTGCCAGCTCCCTTACCGGGCACCAGGGCTATGGCTACACCTTC.

In this sample, this clonotype turned up many times. V and J are TRBV6-4 and TRBJ1-5; 8 nucleotides align to TRBD1. The germline CDR1 and CDR2 sequences are MRHNA and SNTAGT. V dropped 6 bases and J dropped 3; count of bases not matched to a gene: 16. The CDR3 loop spans 18 amino acids. The DNA for the CDR3 is TGTGCCAGCAGAGCGGCCCCCCGGGACAGGATCCTCAATCAGCCCCAGCATTTT. Translation gives CASRAAPRDRILNQPQHF.

This clonotype was picked up a small number of times. V usage is TRBV7-2 and J usage is TRBJ2-2; D unclear. V lost 2 bases to trimming and J lost 6 bases, with 4 bases between them. The germline V gene encodes CDR1 SGHTA and CDR2 FQGNSA. There are 12 residues in the CDR3. CDR3 sequence: CASSLTPGELFF. The CDR3 DNA reads TGTGCCAGCAGCTTAACCCCCGGGGAGCTGTTTTTT.

The chain has TRBV5-6 and TRBJ2-3; weak D call: TRBD2 (6 bases). Trimming took off 4 bases at V and 4 bases at J, with 10 bases between the two ends. Germline CDR1 reads SGHDT; CDR2 reads YYEEEE. This CDR3 spans 13 amino acids. CDR3 sequence: CASSRDLPDTQYF. DNA for the CDR3: TGTGCCAGCAGCCGGGACTTGCCAGATACGCAGTATTTT.

This clonotype showed up many times. The chain uses TRBV6-1 and TRBJ2-7; either TRBD1 or TRBD2 may supply D (5 bases each). This CDR3 spans 14 amino acids. V was trimmed by 7 bases and J by 3 bases, leaving 16 bases between them. Germline CDR1 is MNHNS and CDR2 is SASEGT. CDR3: CASIRSGRSYEQYF. In DNA form, the CDR3 reads TGTGCCAGCATTAGGTCGGGACGGAGCTACGAGCAGTACTTC.

This clonotype was detected ten times or more. J is TRBJ2-5 and V is TRBV9; 9 bases map to TRBD2. The CDR3 sequence is 16 residues long. The V and J ends lost 0 bases and 2 bases, in that order; junction bases with no gene match: 5. Germline lookup yields CDR1 SGDLS and CDR2 YYNGEE. CDR3 sequence (DNA): TGTGCCAGCAGCGTAGGATACAGCGGGGGGCAAGAGACCCAGTACTTC. It translates to CASSVGYSGGQETQYF.

In its sample, this clonotype was seen many times. The chain employs TRBV6-5 and TRBJ1-1, with no clear D. Trimming took off 7 bases at V and 4 bases at J, with 19 bases between the two ends. Germline V gene lookup returns CDR1 MNHEY and CDR2 SVGAGI. This CDR3 has 15 amino acids. CDR3 in DNA: TGTGCCAGCACTCAACACTCCCGCCGGCCCACTGAAGCTTTCTTT. This codes for CASTQHSRRPTEAFF.